The 15 T cell receptor beta chains presented below share a single source sample, sequenced in a study of Ad26.COV2.S vaccination and SARS-CoV-2 variants. Clones were sequenced by immunoSEQ multiplex PCR, and TCRdb holds only the in-frame ones, with some missing. The table has about 350,000 clones, approximately 90% seen once. Sequenced material: peripheral blood, taken after recovery from COVID-19. These TCRs come from a human donor who had recovered from COVID-19.

This sequence joins TRBV19 and TRBJ1-2; D is undetermined. The V and J ends lost 5 bases and 4 bases respectively, with 20 bases between them. This CDR3 comprises 16 residues. Germline loops: CDR1 LNHDA, CDR2 SQIVND (reference sequence). The CDR3 nucleotides read TGTGCCAGTAGTCGTAGGACTGAACGGGCGATCTATGGCTACACCTTC. This codes for CASSRRTERAIYGYTF.

The J gene is TRBJ1-1, the V gene TRBV6-1; D is unclear. Deletions cut 1 base from V and 8 bases from J, with 17 bases between. This CDR3 spans 15 amino acids. Per germline, CDR1 MNHNS and CDR2 SASEGT. This CDR3 reads CASSEDPGQTREAFF. The CDR3 DNA follows: TGTGCCAGCAGTGAAGACCCGGGCCAGACACGGGAAGCTTTCTTT.

This clone was recorded only once. This chain connects TRBV10-2 to TRBJ1-3; a weak D match, TRBD1 (5 bases). The CDR3 consists of 14 residues. Germline CDR1 is WSHSY and CDR2 is SAAADI. The V end was cut by 8 bases, the J end by 0 bases, with 11 bases between. The CDR3 reads CASHEGLSGNTIYF. In DNA form, the CDR3 reads TGCGCCAGCCACGAGGGACTCTCTGGAAACACCATATATTTT.

The chain uses TRBV21-1 and TRBJ1-1. TRBV21-1 is assigned pseudogene status. This CDR3 spans 9 amino acids. CDR3 sequence reads: CATNTEAFF. The CDR3, as DNA: TGTGCTACCAACACTGAAGCTTTCTTT.

CDR3 bases: TGTGCCAGCAGCCGACCGGGACAGGGGCCGGATTCACCCCTCCACTTT. Translating it yields CASSRPGQGPDSPLHF. The V and J genes are TRBV5-4 and TRBJ1-6, with 10 positions matching TRBD1. This CDR3 region has 16 residues. Germline values: CDR1 SGHNT, CDR2 YYREEE (reference sequence). J gave up 8 bases and V 4 bases, and 9 bases lay outside the gene matches.

This chain uses TRBV5-6 with TRBJ2-2; 10 bases are a match to TRBD1. Germline CDR1 and CDR2: SGHDT and YYEEEE. V dropped 3 bases and J dropped 5; count of bases not matched to a gene: 4. The CDR3 spans 15 residues. The CDR3 nucleotides are TGTGCCAGCAGCTCGACAGGGGGCCAGACCGGGGAGCTGTTTTTT. Encoded protein: CASSSTGGQTGELFF.

This rearrangement joins TRBV5-6 to TRBJ2-3; 7 bases agree with TRBD2. This CDR3 contains 14 residues. Germline V lookup: CDR1 SGHDT, CDR2 YYEEEE. V lost 0 bases and J lost 7; bases outside the gene matches: 5. CDR3 nucleotides: TGTGCCAGCAGCTTGGCGAGCGGGATTCATACGCAGTATTTT. Protein product: CASSLASGIHTQYF.

The chain recombines TRBV7-2 with TRBJ2-1; D remains ambiguous. The CDR3 totals 12 residues. V was cut by 6 bases and J by 4 bases, with 7 bases left in between. The V gene's germline CDR1 is SGHTA and CDR2 FQGNSA. The CDR3 bases are TGTGCCAGCAGTTATCGGTACAATGAGCAGTTCTTC. Residues: CASSYRYNEQFF.

The chain recombines TRBV6-5 with TRBJ2-2; no firm D call. The CDR3 consists of 13 residues. Germline CDR1 is MNHEY and CDR2 is SVGAGI. V lost 10 bases, J lost 6 bases, and 15 bases lay in between. The CDR3 sequence: CATSRMGAGELFF. The CDR3 DNA is TGTGCCACCTCTAGGATGGGTGCCGGGGAGCTGTTTTTT.

V is TRBV2 and J is TRBJ1-3; D is perhaps TRBD1 (5 bases). CDR1 is SNHLY, CDR2 FYNNEI, per germline. Trimming removed 3 bases from V and 1 base from J, with 16 bases in between. CDR3 length: 17 amino acids. Here the CDR3 DNA reads TGTGCCAGCAGTGAGACCTACAAGAGGGGATCTGGAAACACCATATATTTT. Protein product: CASSETYKRGSGNTIYF.

Turning to this clone: Other nucleotide sequences in the sample specify the same CDR3. This chain links TRBV14 with TRBJ2-7; D remains unclear. The CDR3 runs 12 residues. V was trimmed by 1 base and J by 0 bases, leaving 1 base between them. CDR1 is SGHDN and CDR2 is FVKESK in the germline V gene. CDR3 loop: CASSQVSYEQYF. The DNA of the CDR3 is TGTGCCAGCAGCCAAGTCTCCTACGAGCAGTACTTC.

The rearrangement links TRBV9 to TRBJ2-1, with 15 bases identical to TRBD2. The V gene's germline CDR1 is SGDLS and CDR2 YYNGEE. With 3 bases clipped from V and 4 bases from J, the junction kept 14 bases outside the gene matches. This CDR3 comprises 20 residues. The chain's CDR3 is CASSGTVGLAGGHRYNEQFF. CDR3 in DNA: TGTGCCAGCAGCGGAACCGTGGGACTAGCGGGGGGACACCGATACAATGAGCAGTTCTTC.

This clone was observed a single time. The gene calls are TRBV27 and TRBJ2-6; D is undetermined. CDR1 and CDR2 from the germline V gene are MNHEY and SMNVEV (reference sequence). This CDR3 contains 15 residues. The germline V and J ends were trimmed by 2 bases and 0 bases, with 5 bases remaining between them. CDR3: CASSLTGSGANVLTF. CDR3 nucleotide sequence: TGTGCCAGCAGTTTAACCGGCTCTGGGGCCAACGTCCTGACTTTC.

On this clone: This specimen includes other DNA sequences encoding the same CDR3. The chain is built from TRBV7-9 and TRBJ1-1; TRBD1 aligns across 7 bases. V lost 5 bases and J lost 1; bases outside the gene matches: 4. The germline gives CDR1 SEHNR, CDR2 FQNEAQ (reference sequence). The CDR3 length is 14 residues. CDR3 sequence (DNA): TGTGCCAGCAGCCTAGGGACAGCGAACACTGAAGCTTTCTTT. It is translated as CASSLGTANTEAFF.

The chain has TRBV19 and TRBJ2-3; D is ambiguous. CDR1 is LNHDA and CDR2 is SQIVND in the germline V gene (reference sequence). With 6 bases removed from V and 1 base from J, the gap between germline ends came to 14 bases. The CDR3 spans 15 residues. Here the CDR3 reads CASRLAVFGTDTQYF. The CDR3 region has the DNA TGTGCCAGTAGGTTGGCGGTGTTTGGCACAGATACGCAGTATTTT.